The 30 T cell receptor beta chains reported below all come from one sample, sequenced in a study of T cell repertoires in cytomegalovirus infection (dated by TCRdb to between 2019 and 2020). Instrument on record: Illumina HiSeq 1500. TCRdb reprocessing: public reads trimmed at Q25 with fastp, clones called with MiXCR, in-frame beta chains kept. Each CDR3 protein gets just one entry, which takes the most common genes and DNA from the rows behind it. The sample table records 290,000 or so distinct CDR3 sequences; roughly 24% of these occur just once. The ten largest clones take up more than 11% of the sample. The sample consisted of PBMCs. These receptors originate from a human donor in good health (CMV status not recorded). Some clones in this sample may be carry-over from other donors' samples.

This clonotype was counted ten times or more. The chain couples TRBV7-2 to TRBJ1-5; no reliable D call. From germline, CDR1 is SGHTA and CDR2 FQGNSA. V lost 4 bases and J lost 0, with 7 bases in between. The CDR3 has 14 residues. This CDR3 reads CASSSLYSNQPQHF. The CDR3 bases are TGTGCCAGCAGCTCGTTATATAGCAATCAGCCCCAGCATTTT. The variable domain in full, completed from reference TRBV7-2 and TRBJ1-5, reads GAGVSQSPSNKVTEKGKDVELRCDPISGHTALYWYRQSLGQGLEFLIYFQGNSAPDKSGLPSDRFSAERTGGSVSTLTIQRTQQEDSAVYLCASSSLYSNQPQHFGDGTRLSIL.

The table lists this clonotype with many counts. J is TRBJ2-5 and V is TRBV7-2; TRBD2 is a possible D gene (6 bases). CDR3 length equals 13 residues. Germline V gives CDR1 SGHTA, CDR2 FQGNSA. With 5 bases removed from V and 5 bases from J, the gap between germline ends came to 12 bases. CDR3 nucleotides: TGTGCCAGCAGCCGGGACTTTCGGGAGACCCAGTACTTC. This encodes CASSRDFRETQYF.

CDR3 DNA sequence: TGTGCCAGCAGCTCGAGAAGGGACAGTGCCTACGAGCAGTACTTC. Protein sequence: CASSSRRDSAYEQYF. The chain couples TRBV7-2 to TRBJ2-7; 7 bases fit TRBD1. Germline V gene sequence: CDR1 SGHTA, CDR2 FQGNSA. After removal of 4 bases from V and 2 bases from J, the junction contained 8 bases not matched to a gene. This CDR3 is 15 amino acids long.

This clonotype was recorded a few times. In nucleotides, the CDR3 is TGCGCCAGCAGCTTGGACAGAACTTATAATTCACCCCTCCACTTT. This gives the protein CASSLDRTYNSPLHF. V and J are TRBV5-1 and TRBJ1-6; the D is unclear. Trimming removed 0 bases from V and 4 bases from J, with 8 bases in between. CDR3 size: 15 residues. Germline CDR1 SGHRS, CDR2 YFSETQ.

V and J are TRBV28 and TRBJ2-7, with 9 bases identical to TRBD1. Losses at the gene ends were 6 bases for V and 0 bases for J; bases not matched to a gene: 12. Germline assignment: CDR1 MDHEN and CDR2 SYDVKM. This CDR3 comprises 17 residues. Here the CDR3 reads CASSRRTGTGNSYEQYF. Written as DNA, the CDR3 is TGTGCCAGCAGCCGTCGAACCGGGACAGGGAACTCCTACGAGCAGTACTTC.

This clonotype was observed many times. The V gene is TRBV7-2, the J gene TRBJ2-1; D is uncertain. The V end lost 0 bases, the J end lost 2 bases, and 11 bases lay between the germline ends. From germline, CDR1 is SGHTA and CDR2 FQGNSA. The CDR3 extends over 16 amino acids. The CDR3 loop is CASSLAATPAYNEQFF. CDR3 in DNA: TGTGCCAGCAGCTTAGCGGCGACACCAGCCTACAATGAGCAGTTCTTC.

The chain has TRBV7-6 and TRBJ1-1; unclear D gene. V lost 8 bases and J lost 1, with 17 bases in between. The CDR3 loop spans 15 amino acids. Germline CDR1 SGHVS, CDR2 FNYEAQ. This chain's CDR3 is CASRNGFRGNTEAFF. The CDR3 DNA is TGTGCCAGCCGGAATGGGTTTCGGGGGAACACTGAAGCTTTCTTT.

This sequence joins TRBV6-4 and TRBJ1-1, with D maybe TRBD1 (6 bases). There are 13 residues in the CDR3. Trimming shortened V by 9 bases and J by 3 bases, and 14 bases separated the two germline ends. CDR1 is MRHNA, CDR2 SNTAGT, per germline. The CDR3 spells CARPGGLDTEAFF. Here the CDR3 DNA reads TGTGCCAGACCCGGGGGGCTGGACACTGAAGCTTTCTTT.

The CDR3 region is CASSERLQGLNQPQHF. The CDR3 DNA sequence: TGTGCCAGCAGTGAAAGGTTACAGGGACTCAATCAGCCCCAGCATTTT. The chain employs TRBV6-1 and TRBJ1-5; a weak D match, TRBD1 (6 bases). Trimming left V 2 bases short and J 3 bases short, with 14 bases between. Per the germline V gene, CDR1 is MNHNS and CDR2 is SASEGT. There are 16 residues in the CDR3.

CDR3 protein: CASRRLAGGPGDTQYF. Written as DNA, the CDR3 is TGTGCCAGCAGAAGACTAGCGGGAGGGCCTGGAGATACGCAGTATTTT. The V call is TRBV6-2 or TRBV6-3, the J call TRBJ2-3, with 14 nucleotides matching TRBD2. The CDR3 is 16 amino acids. J lost 5 bases, V lost 6 bases, and 7 bases had no gene match. The germline V gene has CDR1 MNHEY and CDR2 SVGEGT.

V gene TRBV10-3 combines with J gene TRBJ1-4; no reliable D call. Germline CDR1 and CDR2: ENHRY and SYGVKD. V lost 5 bases, J lost 0 bases, and 13 bases lay in between. CDR3 length equals 16 residues. The CDR3, as DNA: TGTGCCATCAGTTCCGCCCCGTGGACAACTAATGAAAAACTGTTTTTT. Translating it yields CAISSAPWTTNEKLFF.

V is TRBV15 and J is TRBJ2-3, with D unresolved. V was shortened by 0 bases and J by 3 bases, with 4 bases between the two germline ends. CDR1 is LNHNV, CDR2 YYDKDF, per germline (reference sequence). This CDR3 has 13 amino acids. CDR3 bases: TGTGCCACCAGCAGAGACAGAACAGATACGCAGTATTTT. Translated: CATSRDRTDTQYF.

This clonotype has just a few counts. The DNA of the CDR3 is TGTGCCAGCAGCACATTGCGGGGACTATCCCTTCTAACCCAGTACTTC. This gives the protein CASSTLRGLSLLTQYF. V usage is TRBV11-2 and J usage is TRBJ2-5; 7 bases fit TRBD2. The CDR3 is made up of 16 amino acids. The J segment lost 8 bases and the V segment lost 5 bases, leaving 17 bases of the junction unmatched. From germline, CDR1 is SGHAT and CDR2 FQNNGV.

This clonotype was seen repeatedly, ten times or more. The chain carries TRBV7-2 and TRBJ2-1; no clear D gene. The CDR3 has 11 amino acids. The V and J ends lost 6 bases and 4 bases respectively, with 4 bases between them. Germline assignment: CDR1 SGHTA and CDR2 FQGNSA. CDR3 sequence reads: CASSYYNEQFF. The CDR3 nucleotides are TGTGCCAGCAGTTATTACAATGAGCAGTTCTTC.

V and J are TRBV20-1 and TRBJ2-3; D is ambiguous. In germline, CDR1 is DFQATT, CDR2 SNEGSKA (reference sequence). The V and J ends lost 8 bases and 2 bases respectively, with 14 bases between them. This CDR3 region has 13 residues. The CDR3 bases are TGCAGTACCCTCGGGTGGTACACAGATACGCAGTATTTT. Translating it yields CSTLGWYTDTQYF.

This clonotype showed up many times. The CDR3 protein is CASRSGGVEETQYF. The CDR3 DNA sequence: TGTGCCAGCAGGTCGGGCGGGGTGGAAGAGACCCAGTACTTC. This sequence joins TRBV28 and TRBJ2-5, with D perhaps matching TRBD2 (6 bases). Trimming took off 6 bases at V and 3 bases at J, with 14 bases between the two ends. This CDR3 contains 14 residues. Germline loops: CDR1 MDHEN, CDR2 SYDVKM.

In this sample, this clonotype turned up a few times. The chain carries TRBV6-1 and TRBJ2-1, with D hard to call. CDR1 is MNHNS, CDR2 SASEGT, per germline. The CDR3 length is 14 residues. V lost 6 bases, J lost 9 bases, and 18 bases lay in between. DNA for the CDR3: TGTGCCAGCAGAAACGCAGTGTTAGGAACTGAGCAGTTCTTC. Protein product: CASRNAVLGTEQFF.

This clonotype was seen more than once but under ten times. The rearrangement uses TRBV5-1 and TRBJ1-4, with D perhaps TRBD1 (5 bases). The germline CDR1 and CDR2 sequences are SGHRS and YFSETQ. This CDR3 region has 13 residues. V shed 5 bases and J shed 5 bases, with 10 bases lying between them. The CDR3 spells CASRGRENEKLFF. In nucleotides, the CDR3 is TGCGCCAGCAGGGGCAGGGAAAATGAAAAACTGTTTTTT.

This clonotype was counted once. This sequence may be a read error, since a much larger clone differs from it by one base. Here the CDR3 DNA reads TGTGCCAGCAGCTTGGCAGCGGCCAGGGAGCTGTTTTTT. This encodes CASSLAAARELFF. The rearrangement links TRBV7-4 to TRBJ2-2; D may be TRBD2 (5 bases). Germline V lookup: CDR1 SGHVT, CDR2 SQSDAQ. Trimming stripped 3 bases from V and 9 bases from J, with 11 bases between. The CDR3 is 13 residues long.

To note about this clonotype: A much larger clonotype is one base distant, so this may be a read error. The chain combines TRBV7-8 with TRBJ1-6, with 10 bases lining up with TRBD1. The germline V gene has CDR1 SGHVS and CDR2 FQNEAQ. The CDR3 extends over 15 amino acids. The J segment lost 9 bases and the V segment lost 5 bases, leaving 7 bases of the junction unmatched. CDR3: CASSRGTGDSSPLHF. DNA of the CDR3: TGTGCCAGCAGCAGGGGGACAGGGGATAGTTCACCCCTCCACTTT.

V gene TRBV20-1 combines with J gene TRBJ2-7, with 11 bases matching TRBD2. This CDR3 has 15 residues. The V segment lost 0 bases and the J segment 6 bases; nucleotides outside the gene matches: 7. Germline CDR1 and CDR2: DFQATT and SNEGSKA (reference sequence). CDR3 sequence (DNA): TGCAGTGCTAGAGACATAGCGGGAGGGGGGTTCGAGCAGTACTTC. This sequence encodes CSARDIAGGGFEQYF.

This clonotype has just one count. V is TRBV30 and J is TRBJ2-7; 9 positions agree with TRBD1. Unmatched junction bases numbered 2, after V lost 4 bases and J lost 7 bases. Germline CDR1 is GTSNPN and CDR2 is SVGIG (reference sequence). CDR3 length: 11 amino acids. CDR3 DNA: TGTGCCTGGAAGGACAGGGGAGAGCAGTACTTC. It yields the protein CAWKDRGEQYF.

The J gene is TRBJ2-1, the V gene TRBV27; 11 bases are shared with TRBD2. This CDR3 has 14 residues. The germline V gene encodes CDR1 MNHEY and CDR2 SMNVEV (reference sequence). V lost 6 bases, J lost 8 bases, and 6 bases stayed unmatched. The CDR3 spells CASRGLADGDEQFF. DNA for the CDR3: TGTGCCAGCAGGGGACTAGCGGACGGGGATGAGCAGTTCTTC.

The chain links TRBV11-2 to TRBJ1-2, with TRBD1 matching over 11 bases. The CDR3 contains 14 residues. J gave up 7 bases and V 1 base, and 2 bases lay outside the gene matches. Germline CDR1 reads SGHAT; CDR2 reads FQNNGV. The CDR3 sequence is CASSLADRGPGYTF. The CDR3 bases are TGTGCCAGCAGCTTAGCGGACAGGGGGCCTGGCTACACCTTC.

The V gene is TRBV7-2, the J gene TRBJ2-5; no reliable D call. TRBJ2-1 explains the end of the DNA better; the J call may be wrong. The germline V gene has CDR1 SGHTA and CDR2 FQGNSA. CDR3 length: 12 residues. The CDR3 region is CASSRTKETQFF. For the CDR3, the DNA is TGTGCCAGCAGCCGGACCAAAGAGACCCAGTTCTTC.

V usage is TRBV5-6 and J usage is TRBJ1-4, with 8 bases aligning to TRBD1. The CDR3 totals 16 residues. V was clipped by 3 bases and J by 5 bases; unmatched bases: 9. Germline V gene lookup returns CDR1 SGHDT and CDR2 YYEEEE. The CDR3 spells CASSSGQGWGNEKLFF. The DNA of the CDR3 is TGTGCCAGCAGCTCAGGACAGGGCTGGGGAAATGAAAAACTGTTTTTT.

The chain joins TRBV7-6 to TRBJ2-1, with D possibly called TRBD1 or TRBD2 (6 bases each). The length of the CDR3 is 16 residues. The germline CDR1 and CDR2 sequences are SGHVS and FNYEAQ. Trimming took 1 base from V and 12 from J, leaving 22 bases between them. In DNA, the CDR3 is TGTGCCAGCAGCTTAGGGCCGGCAGGGGAGGTCCGTAGGCAGTTCTTC. Protein sequence: CASSLGPAGEVRRQFF.

At least ten counts were recorded for this clonotype. This chain joins TRBV6-1 and TRBJ2-1; the match to TRBD2 covers 7 bases. This CDR3 spans 13 amino acids. Germline-derived CDR1 and CDR2 are MNHNS and SASEGT. With V trimmed by 7 bases and J by 2 bases, 2 bases remained unmatched. DNA for the CDR3: TGTGCCAGCAAGCGGGATCCCTACAATGAGCAGTTCTTC. Its protein is CASKRDPYNEQFF.

The chain carries TRBV7-2 and TRBJ2-5; 9 nucleotides line up with TRBD2. Germline loops: CDR1 SGHTA, CDR2 FQGNSA. Trimming cost V 5 bases and J 3 bases; bases outside gene matches: 4. The CDR3 consists of 14 residues. The CDR3 here is CASSPRLAEETQYF. CDR3 DNA: TGTGCCAGCAGCCCGCGACTAGCGGAAGAGACCCAGTACTTC. The whole variable domain, remainder taken from reference TRBV7-2 and TRBJ2-5, is GAGVSQSPSNKVTEKGKDVELRCDPISGHTALYWYRQSLGQGLEFLIYFQGNSAPDKSGLPSDRFSAERTGGSVSTLTIQRTQQEDSAVYLCASSPRLAEETQYFGPGTRLLVL.

CDR3 nucleotide sequence: TGTGCCAGCAGCCCAGGGCCGACTGGCACTGAAGCTTTCTTT. This codes for CASSPGPTGTEAFF. This chain connects TRBV28 to TRBJ1-1, with D possibly matching TRBD1 (5 bases). Germline lookup yields CDR1 MDHEN and CDR2 SYDVKM. Trimming cost V 6 bases and J 4 bases, with 15 bases left between them. CDR3 length: 14 amino acids.